Following are 3 T cell receptor beta chains from one sample sequenced in a study of T cell responses to AZD1222 COVID-19 vaccine. Method: immunoSEQ multiplex PCR; TCRdb's copy keeps in-frame clones and lacks some. Of about 100,000 clones in the sample, 85% to 95% were seen once. The specimen comprised peripheral blood, sampled on day 0 of AZD1222 vaccination. Receptor source: an adult in good health.

This chain connects TRBV10-3 to TRBJ2-7; 8 nucleotides match TRBD1. This CDR3 has 13 residues. The J segment lost 6 bases and the V segment lost 3 bases, leaving 4 bases of the junction unmatched. Germline CDR1 and CDR2: ENHRY and SYGVKD. The DNA for the CDR3 is TGTGCCATCAGTGAACCGGACAGGGCCGAGCAGTACTTC. Translating it yields CAISEPDRAEQYF.

The V gene is TRBV27, the J gene TRBJ1-2; the D is unclear. Germline CDR1 and CDR2: MNHEY and SMNVEV (reference sequence). The CDR3 is 19 amino acids. V lost 5 bases and J 7 bases, leaving 32 bases between the germline ends. CDR3 nucleotides: TGTGCCAGCAGTACAATCTCAGGTCGAAATTCTCTATCTTGGCGTGGCTACACCTTC. Its translation is CASSTISGRNSLSWRGYTF.

In regard to this clone: Mismatch with germline at one junction end may stem from a read error. The J gene is TRBJ2-7, the V gene TRBV18; D not resolved. CDR1 is KGHSH and CDR2 is LQKENI in the germline V gene. CDR3 length equals 16 residues. The CDR3: CASSGRSSLTSDEQYF. The CDR3 DNA reads TGTGCCAGCTCAGGTCGTTCGAGCCTTACCTCCGACGAGCAGTACTTC.